Listed here are 27 T cell receptor beta chains from one sample, sequenced in a study of cytomegalovirus exposure and HLA in healthy donors. Researchers ran the PCR with 60 Vbeta and 13 Jbeta primers. This table comes from immunoSEQ multiplex PCR, and its TCRdb copy is limited to in-frame clones, with some not included. The repertoire holds 150,000 to 200,000 clones, with over 70% as singletons. The sample taken for sequencing was PBMCs. The receptors derive from a woman between 40 and 50 years old in good health and CMV-seronegative.

The CDR3 bases are TGTGCCAGCAGCCAAGCTCCCCTAGCGGGAGGTTATCGGAATACGGCCTACGAGCAGTACTTC. Protein: CASSQAPLAGGYRNTAYEQYF. This sequence joins TRBV14 and TRBJ2-7, with 11 bases aligning to TRBD2. Trimming cost V 1 base and J 2 bases; bases outside gene matches: 19. The V gene's germline CDR1 is SGHDN and CDR2 FVKESK. The CDR3 is 21 residues long.

The chain uses TRBV19 and TRBJ2-2; TRBD1 aligns across 8 bases. CDR1 and CDR2 from the germline V gene are LNHDA and SQIVND (reference sequence). This CDR3 comprises 16 residues. Germline trimming cut 1 base from V and 6 bases from J; bases unmatched to any gene: 7. The CDR3 spells CASSIGGQVFAGELFF. The CDR3 region has the DNA TGTGCCAGTAGTATAGGGGGACAGGTATTTGCCGGGGAGCTGTTTTTT.

The chain links TRBV5-1 to TRBJ2-7, with D possibly TRBD1 on 5 matching bases. The germline V and J ends were trimmed by 9 bases and 3 bases, with 16 bases remaining between them. The CDR3 runs to 13 residues. CDR1 is SGHRS and CDR2 is YFSETQ in the germline V gene. CDR3 sequence: CAIRQRTFYEQYF. The CDR3 DNA reads TGCGCCATCAGACAGAGAACCTTCTACGAGCAGTACTTC.

This clone was counted a few times. The chain carries TRBV4-3 and TRBJ2-7; D might be TRBD1 (5 bases). There are 15 residues in the CDR3. CDR1 is LGHNA and CDR2 is YSLEER in the germline V gene. V shed 3 bases and J shed 5 bases, with 17 bases lying between them. The CDR3 sequence: CASSQQNTGSHEQYF. The CDR3 DNA is TGCGCCAGCAGCCAGCAAAACACAGGATCCCACGAGCAGTACTTC.

This clone showed up just once. The same CDR3 can be traced to other DNA sequences in this sample. The chain is built from TRBV18 and TRBJ2-1; 8 nucleotides agree with TRBD1. J lost 15 bases, V lost 3 bases, and 13 bases had no gene match. The CDR3 spans 14 residues. The germline CDR1 and CDR2 sequences are KGHSH and LQKENI. The CDR3 region is CASSPGQGGQEWFF. The CDR3 nucleotides are TGTGCCAGCTCACCCGGACAGGGAGGTCAAGAATGGTTCTTC.

The chain is built from TRBV7-2 and TRBJ2-7, with 9 bases fitting TRBD2. This CDR3 contains 16 residues. From germline, CDR1 is SGHTA and CDR2 FQGNSA. Trimming removed 3 bases from V and 0 bases from J; junction bases left unmatched: 6. CDR3 DNA: TGTGCCAGCAGCTTGGCCGGGACTAGCTCCTCCTACGAGCAGTACTTC. This gives the protein CASSLAGTSSSYEQYF.

This sequence joins TRBV28 and TRBJ1-4; D gene ambiguous. The CDR3 totals 12 residues. Germline V lookup: CDR1 MDHEN, CDR2 SYDVKM. The V and J ends lost 3 bases and 7 bases respectively, with 6 bases between them. CDR3: CASSLSGEKLFF. CDR3 nucleotide sequence: TGTGCCAGCAGTTTGAGCGGTGAAAAACTGTTTTTT.

The chain employs TRBV7-8 and TRBJ2-3, with 13 positions matching TRBD2. There are 16 residues in the CDR3. Germline assignment: CDR1 SGHVS and CDR2 FQNEAQ. The V and J ends lost 5 bases and 5 bases, in that order; junction bases with no gene match: 7. The CDR3: CASSQGTSGTGDTQYF. As DNA, the CDR3 is TGTGCCAGCAGCCAAGGGACTAGCGGGACCGGAGATACGCAGTATTTT.

The chain combines TRBV19 with TRBJ2-4; D gene ambiguous. The CDR3 totals 16 residues. V lost 7 bases and J lost 0, with 16 bases in between. Germline values: CDR1 LNHDA, CDR2 SQIVND (reference sequence). For the CDR3, the DNA is TGTGCCAGTAAGCTGAGCCCGAGGTCAGCCAAAAACATTCAGTACTTC. Its protein is CASKLSPRSAKNIQYF.

This clone was counted a few times. V gene TRBV11-2 combines with J gene TRBJ1-2; tentative D call: TRBD1 (5 bases). Between the trimmed V and J ends, which lost 5 bases and 0 bases, there was a span of 13 bases. Germline V gene data show CDR1 as SGHAT and CDR2 as FQNNGV. CDR3 length equals 15 residues. CDR3 amino acids: CASSRIQGPNYGYTF. DNA for the CDR3: TGTGCCAGCAGCCGGATCCAGGGCCCTAACTATGGCTACACCTTC.

CDR3: CGAGLPYEQYF. CDR3 sequence (DNA): TGTGGCGCCGGGTTGCCCTACGAGCAGTACTTC. J is TRBJ2-7 and V is TRBV6-5; no definite D call. Germline assignment: CDR1 MNHEY and CDR2 SVGAGI. The CDR3 extends over 11 amino acids.

In its sample, this clone was seen a few times. The chain employs TRBV28 and TRBJ2-1; D possibly corresponds to TRBD1 (5 bases). Trimming took 5 bases from V and 6 from J, leaving 17 bases between them. Germline CDR1 MDHEN, CDR2 SYDVKM. This CDR3 has 15 amino acids. The CDR3 region has the DNA TGTGCCAGCAGTACGAGCCAGGGTGTGATCAATGAGCAGTTCTTC. Its protein product is CASSTSQGVINEQFF.

The chain employs TRBV18 and TRBJ1-1, with D possibly being TRBD1 (5 bases). Trimming took 3 bases from V and 1 from J, leaving 21 bases between them. The CDR3 runs to 18 residues. Germline CDR1 reads KGHSH; CDR2 reads LQKENI. The chain's CDR3 is CASSPPRRGFPSNTEAFF. CDR3 sequence (DNA): TGTGCCAGCTCACCTCCCCGGAGGGGATTTCCATCGAACACTGAAGCTTTCTTT. Based on the CDR3 plus reference TRBV18 and TRBJ1-1, the full variable domain is NAGVMQNPRHLVRRRGQEARLRCSPMKGHSHVYWYRQLPEEGLKFMVYLQKENIIDESGMPKERFSAEFPKEGPSILRIQQVVRGDSAAYFCASSPPRRGFPSNTEAFFGQGTRLTVV.

V and J are TRBV6-5 and TRBJ1-2; no firm D call. The CDR3 contains 15 residues. V was pared by 0 bases and J by 4 bases, with 12 bases between. Germline V gene data show CDR1 as MNHEY and CDR2 as SVGAGI. CDR3 amino acids: CASSYSSTAGYGYTF. The DNA for the CDR3 is TGTGCCAGCAGTTACTCGTCCACCGCGGGCTATGGCTACACCTTC.

This chain connects TRBV28 to TRBJ1-1; TRBD1 matches at 7 bases. The V and J ends lost 2 bases and 7 bases, in that order; junction bases with no gene match: 4. CDR3 size: 13 residues. Germline lookup yields CDR1 MDHEN and CDR2 SYDVKM. The CDR3 protein is CASSLGGGGEAFF. As DNA, the CDR3 is TGTGCCAGCAGTTTAGGAGGGGGCGGTGAAGCTTTCTTT.

This clone was observed once. This sequence joins TRBV6-1 and TRBJ2-5, with TRBD2 as a possible D gene (5 bases). The DNA end favors TRBJ2-7, so the J call may be wrong. This CDR3 contains 17 residues. Germline loops: CDR1 MNHNS, CDR2 SASEGT. The CDR3: CASSEAAWTSSSYEQYF. In DNA, the CDR3 is TGTGCCAGCAGTGAAGCAGCCTGGACTTCTAGCTCCTACGAGCAGTACTTC.

The CDR3 loop reads CASSLARLEYEQYF. In DNA, the CDR3 is TGTGCCAGCAGCCTAGCCCGGTTGGAGTACGAGCAGTACTTC. This chain links TRBV11-3 with TRBJ2-5, with D possibly being TRBD2 (5 bases). The DNA end favors TRBJ2-7, so the J call may be wrong. The CDR3 contains 14 residues. Germline CDR1 and CDR2: SGHNT and YENEEA.

This sequence joins TRBV19 and TRBJ2-5; D is ambiguous. V lost 5 bases, J lost 2 bases, and 9 bases lay in between. The CDR3 is 13 amino acids. Germline CDR1 reads LNHDA; CDR2 reads SQIVND (reference sequence). In DNA form, the CDR3 reads TGTGCCAGTAGTGATCCAGGTCAAGAGACCCAGTACTTC. As protein: CASSDPGQETQYF.

V and J are TRBV21-1 and TRBJ2-6; the D call of TRBD2 is as the table states it, not checked on the DNA. TRBV21-1 represents a pseudogene. The CDR3 has 16 residues. The CDR3 loop is CASSCGKGYGANVLTF. CDR3 sequence (DNA): TGTGCCAGCAGCTGCGGGAAGGGGTACGGGGCCAACGTCCTGACTTTC.

The chain recombines TRBV18 with TRBJ2-7; D might be TRBD2 (5 bases). Germline V gene data show CDR1 as KGHSH and CDR2 as LQKENI. The CDR3 is 14 amino acids. V lost 6 bases and J 7 bases, leaving 19 bases between the germline ends. DNA for the CDR3: TGTGCCAGCTCGCCCAGCGGTGGGTATGGGGAGCAGTACTTC. This codes for CASSPSGGYGEQYF. Using reference TRBV18 and TRBJ2-7 for the parts outside the CDR3, the full variable domain is NAGVMQNPRHLVRRRGQEARLRCSPMKGHSHVYWYRQLPEEGLKFMVYLQKENIIDESGMPKERFSAEFPKEGPSILRIQQVVRGDSAAYFCASSPSGGYGEQYFGPGTRLTVT.

The rearrangement uses TRBV6-5 and TRBJ2-2; no clear D. The germline V gene encodes CDR1 MNHEY and CDR2 SVGAGI. V lost 0 bases, J lost 3 bases, and 8 bases lay in between. The CDR3 totals 15 residues. Written as DNA, the CDR3 is TGTGCCAGCAGTTACTCGGCTCGTGACACCGGGGAGCTGTTTTTT. Translation gives CASSYSARDTGELFF.

The chain combines TRBV7-8 with TRBJ2-1; 9 nucleotides match TRBD2. The CDR3 has 17 residues. The J segment lost 4 bases and the V segment lost 1 base, leaving 8 bases of the junction unmatched. The germline V gene has CDR1 SGHVS and CDR2 FQNEAQ. CDR3 amino acids: CASSLDLAGGPYNEQFF. The CDR3 coding sequence is TGTGCCAGCAGCTTAGATCTGGCGGGAGGGCCATACAATGAGCAGTTCTTC.

The chain recombines TRBV5-1 with TRBJ2-3; tentatively, D is TRBD2 (6 bases). Germline-derived CDR1 and CDR2 are SGHRS and YFSETQ. Trimming pared 6 bases from V and 2 bases from J, leaving 13 bases between. The CDR3 consists of 14 residues. The CDR3 spells CASTEPGATDTQYF. As DNA, the CDR3 is TGCGCCAGCACAGAGCCGGGAGCCACAGATACGCAGTATTTT.

The chain joins TRBV2 to TRBJ2-7, with 10 positions matching TRBD1. The CDR3 consists of 15 residues. Germline V gene lookup returns CDR1 SNHLY and CDR2 FYNNEI. V dropped 4 bases and J dropped 9; count of bases not matched to a gene: 12. CDR3 coding DNA: TGTGCCAGCAGTGGGTATCCGGGACAGGGGTCAGGGCAGTACTTC. This gives the protein CASSGYPGQGSGQYF.

The chain joins TRBV6-6 to TRBJ2-2; 7 positions match TRBD2. Losses at the gene ends were 6 bases for V and 4 bases for J; bases not matched to a gene: 8. The CDR3 consists of 15 residues. Looked up from germline, CDR1 is MNHNY and CDR2 is SVGAGI (reference sequence). The CDR3 coding sequence is TGTGCCAGCAGCCCGCTAGCGGTACCCACCGGGGAGCTGTTTTTT. It specifies CASSPLAVPTGELFF.

This chain links TRBV9 with TRBJ2-3, with a tentative D call TRBD2 (5 bases). Germline-derived CDR1 and CDR2 are SGDLS and YYNGEE. The CDR3 consists of 15 residues. V was pared by 0 bases and J by 1 base, with 9 bases between. The CDR3 loop is CASSVAERGTDTQYF. As DNA, the CDR3 is TGTGCCAGCAGCGTAGCTGAGAGGGGCACAGATACGCAGTATTTT.

The chain couples TRBV15 to TRBJ2-1; perhaps TRBD1 as D (6 bases). Germline values: CDR1 LNHNV, CDR2 YYDKDF (reference sequence). There are 15 residues in the CDR3. V was cut by 0 bases and J by 8 bases, with 14 bases left in between. The CDR3, as DNA: TGTGCCACCAGCAGAGACCGGGGCAGGGGTCATGAGCAGTTCTTC. Residues: CATSRDRGRGHEQFF.